The clone carrying this T cell receptor beta chain has just one count. The germline CDR1 and CDR2 sequences are SNHLY and FYNNEI. With V trimmed by 7 bases and J by 4 bases, 13 bases remained unmatched. The CDR3 runs to 16 residues. This entry is derived from a study of T cell changes during pregnancy in multiple sclerosis. The data were produced by immunoSEQ multiplex PCR, yet TCRdb's version contains in-frame clones alone and is incomplete. The repertoire holds tens of thousands of clones, with more than 90% as singletons. The TCR sequence derives from a female donor in good health, enrolled as a control in a pregnancy study. The input for sequencing was CD4+ T cells from peripheral blood mononuclear cells, taken in the second trimester of pregnancy. This chain uses TRBV2 with TRBJ2-1; the match to TRBD2 covers 7 bases. The CDR3 is CASTGLEQTRYNEQFF. The DNA for the CDR3 is TGTGCCAGCACCGGACTAGAACAAACCCGATACAATGAGCAGTTCTTC. Full variable domain (outside the CDR3, taken from reference TRBV2 and TRBJ2-1): EPEVTQTPSHQVTQMGQEVILRCVPISNHLYFYWYRQILGQKVEFLVSFYNNEISEKSEIFDDQFSVERPDGSNFTLKIRSTKLEDSAMYFCASTGLEQTRYNEQFFGPGTRLTVL.